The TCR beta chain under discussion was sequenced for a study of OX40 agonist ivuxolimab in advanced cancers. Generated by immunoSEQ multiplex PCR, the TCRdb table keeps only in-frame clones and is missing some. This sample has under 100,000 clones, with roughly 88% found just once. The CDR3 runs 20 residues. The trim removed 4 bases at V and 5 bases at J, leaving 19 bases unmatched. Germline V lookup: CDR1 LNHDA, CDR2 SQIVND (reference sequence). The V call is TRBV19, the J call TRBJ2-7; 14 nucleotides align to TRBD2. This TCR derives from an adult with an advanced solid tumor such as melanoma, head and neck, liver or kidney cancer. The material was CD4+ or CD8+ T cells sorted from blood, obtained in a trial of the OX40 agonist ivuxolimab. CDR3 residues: CASSNLGTSGRVGLSDEQYF. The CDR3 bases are TGTGCCAGTAGTAATCTCGGGACTAGCGGGAGAGTGGGTTTATCAGACGAGCAGTACTTC.